The 18 T cell receptor beta chains below were found in one sample sequenced in a study of cytomegalovirus exposure and HLA in healthy donors. With 60 Vbeta and 13 Jbeta primers, the PCR was carried out. The method was immunoSEQ multiplex PCR; TCRdb's version includes in-frame clones alone and lacks a portion of them. The table lists approximately 150,000 clones, 77% of them singletons. The sample consisted of PBMCs. These receptors all come from a woman aged 40 to 55 in good health and CMV-seropositive.

The count of this clone is one. The chain carries TRBV5-4 and TRBJ1-1; possibly TRBD1 for D (5 bases). Germline V gene lookup returns CDR1 SGHNT and CDR2 YYREEE (reference sequence). The CDR3 extends over 13 amino acids. V lost 5 bases to trimming and J lost 3 bases, with 11 bases between them. The CDR3 loop is CASRLQEDTEAFF. The CDR3, as DNA: TGTGCCAGCAGGCTACAGGAAGACACTGAAGCTTTCTTT. The complete variable domain, with remaining parts taken from reference TRBV5-4 and TRBJ1-1, reads ETGVTQSPTHLIKTRGQQVTLRCSSQSGHNTVSWYQQALGQGPQFIFQYYREEENGRGNFPPRFSGLQFPNYSSELNVNALELDDSALYLCASRLQEDTEAFFGQGTRLTVV.

The chain joins TRBV11-2 to TRBJ1-1, with 8 nucleotides matching TRBD1. CDR1 and CDR2 (germline): SGHAT, FQNNGV. V was clipped by 5 bases and J by 1 base; unmatched bases: 15. CDR3 length: 18 residues. Here the CDR3 DNA reads TGTGCCAGCAGCCCTCACTCATCAGGGGGCGCGAAGAACACTGAAGCTTTCTTT. It translates to CASSPHSSGGAKNTEAFF. Combining the CDR3 with reference TRBV11-2 and TRBJ1-1 gives the whole variable domain EAGVAQSPRYKIIEKRQSVAFWCNPISGHATLYWYQQILGQGPKLLIQFQNNGVVDDSQLPKDRFSAERLKGVDSTLKIQPAKLEDSAVYLCASSPHSSGGAKNTEAFFGQGTRLTVV.

This clone was picked up one time. The rearrangement uses TRBV28 and TRBJ1-2, with a possible D match to TRBD1 (5 bases). Trimming left V 2 bases short and J 8 bases short, with 12 bases between. Germline V CDR1 and CDR2: MDHEN, SYDVKM. CDR3 length equals 13 residues. The CDR3 loop reads CASSLEGARGYTF. CDR3 sequence (DNA): TGTGCCAGCAGTTTAGAAGGGGCGCGGGGCTACACCTTC.

This clone was seen more than once but under ten times. This sequence joins TRBV6-1 and TRBJ1-1; tentatively, D is TRBD1 (5 bases). CDR3 length: 15 amino acids. The germline V gene encodes CDR1 MNHNS and CDR2 SASEGT. The V gene lost 0 bases and the J gene lost 1 base, with 9 bases spanning the gap. CDR3 region: CASSEAWGGNTEAFF. As DNA, the CDR3 is TGTGCCAGCAGTGAAGCGTGGGGGGGGAACACTGAAGCTTTCTTT.

The chain combines TRBV25-1 with TRBJ2-1; 10 nucleotides agree with TRBD2. The V gene end was trimmed by 1 base and the J gene end by 7 bases; junction bases not matched to a gene: 13. CDR3 length: 18 amino acids. The germline V gene encodes CDR1 MGHDK and CDR2 SYGVNS. For the CDR3, the DNA is TGTGCCAGCAGTGAATTGCAGGGATCACTAGCGGGGTTAAATGAGCAGTTCTTC. Translation: CASSELQGSLAGLNEQFF.

The chain joins TRBV19 to TRBJ2-2, with D tentatively TRBD2 (6 bases). CDR1 is LNHDA, CDR2 SQIVND, per germline (reference sequence). The V end lost 7 bases, the J end lost 5 bases, and 11 bases lay between the germline ends. The CDR3 contains 13 residues. CDR3 sequence (DNA): TGTGCCAGTAAAACTGGAGGGACCGGGGAGCTGTTTTTT. Its protein is CASKTGGTGELFF.

This chain links TRBV5-6 with TRBJ1-2; maybe TRBD1 (5 bases). Germline V gene lookup returns CDR1 SGHDT and CDR2 YYEEEE. The CDR3 contains 14 residues. The germline V and J ends were trimmed by 1 base and 3 bases, with 10 bases remaining between them. CDR3 in DNA: TGTGCCAGCAGCTTGCTGGCAGGGCACTATGGCTACACCTTC. Protein: CASSLLAGHYGYTF.

CDR3 in DNA: TGTGCCACCGCATTAAGGGGGAGCCAAGAAAGGGAGACCCAGTACTTC. Translating gives CATALRGSQERETQYF. The chain links TRBV15 to TRBJ2-5; D is perhaps TRBD1 (6 bases). The CDR3 covers 16 residues. The germline V gene encodes CDR1 LNHNV and CDR2 YYDKDF (reference sequence). Trimming shortened V by 8 bases and J by 5 bases, and 24 bases separated the two germline ends.

This clone showed up just once. This chain joins TRBV11-3 and TRBJ2-1, with 7 positions matching TRBD2. The CDR3 is 16 amino acids. Germline V gives CDR1 SGHNT, CDR2 YENEEA. V lost 2 bases, J lost 3 bases, and 7 bases stayed unmatched. The DNA for the CDR3 is TGTGCCAGCAGCTTAACAAGCGGGGACTTCTACAATGAGCAGTTCTTC. It is translated as CASSLTSGDFYNEQFF.

CDR3 DNA: TGCGCCAGCAGCTTGGGTTCAGGGAACACTGAAGCTTTCTTT. Its translation is CASSLGSGNTEAFF. This chain connects TRBV5-1 to TRBJ1-1; D is unresolved. The V gene's germline CDR1 is SGHRS and CDR2 YFSETQ. This CDR3 comprises 14 residues. Trimming took 0 bases from V and 1 from J, leaving 7 bases between them. The full variable domain, rest sourced from reference TRBV5-1 and TRBJ1-1, is KAGVTQTPRYLIKTRGQQVTLSCSPISGHRSVSWYQQTPGQGLQFLFEYFSETQRNKGNFPGRFSGRQFSNSRSEMNVSTLELGDSALYLCASSLGSGNTEAFFGQGTRLTVV.

This chain joins TRBV27 and TRBJ1-2, with D possibly matching TRBD1 (5 bases). Trimming stripped 3 bases from V and 8 bases from J, with 19 bases between. Germline CDR1 reads MNHEY; CDR2 reads SMNVEV (reference sequence). The CDR3 totals 15 residues. CDR3 amino acids: CASSFGPGFLGGYTF. CDR3 sequence (DNA): TGTGCCAGCAGTTTTGGGCCAGGGTTCTTGGGGGGCTACACCTTC.

The chain links TRBV10-3 to TRBJ1-1; D may be TRBD1 (5 bases). The germline CDR1 and CDR2 sequences are ENHRY and SYGVKD. The length of the CDR3 is 13 residues. V was pared by 3 bases and J by 7 bases, with 12 bases between. For the CDR3, the DNA is TGTGCCATCAGTGATGGGGGGAAGTATGAAGCTTTCTTT. Amino acid sequence: CAISDGGKYEAFF.

The chain carries TRBV19 and TRBJ1-5, with D possibly TRBD1 on 5 matching bases. Germline V gives CDR1 LNHDA, CDR2 SQIVND (reference sequence). CDR3 length: 12 amino acids. Trimming pared 6 bases from V and 9 bases from J, leaving 12 bases between. CDR3 sequence reads: CASRSGFGPQHF. CDR3 nucleotides: TGTGCCAGTAGGTCAGGGTTTGGGCCCCAGCATTTT. Full variable domain (rest looked up from reference TRBV19 and TRBJ1-5): DGGITQSPKYLFRKEGQNVTLSCEQNLNHDAMYWYRQDPGQGLRLIYYSQIVNDFQKGDIAEGYSVSREKKESFPLTVTSAQKNPTAFYLCASRSGFGPQHFGDGTRLSIL.

The gene calls are TRBV6-6 and TRBJ1-1; D gene uncertain. Trimming took 2 bases from V and 2 from J, leaving 9 bases between them. The CDR3 loop spans 14 amino acids. Germline V gives CDR1 MNHNY, CDR2 SVGAGI (reference sequence). CDR3 amino acids: CASSYERGNTEAFF. DNA of the CDR3: TGTGCCAGCAGTTACGAACGGGGTAACACTGAAGCTTTCTTT.

The V and J genes are TRBV7-9 and TRBJ2-5; 7 nucleotides align to TRBD1. Germline V gene data show CDR1 as SEHNR and CDR2 as FQNEAQ (reference sequence). The CDR3 contains 14 residues. After removal of 5 bases from V and 1 base from J, the junction contained 4 bases not matched to a gene. The CDR3 here is CASSIRQGQETQYF. DNA for the CDR3: TGTGCCAGCAGCATAAGACAGGGCCAAGAGACCCAGTACTTC.

This clone came up a few times. This chain connects TRBV6-6 to TRBJ1-1; TRBD1 might be the D (5 bases). V dropped 6 bases and J dropped 0 bases, with 14 bases sitting between them. Germline CDR1 reads MNHNY; CDR2 reads SVGAGI (reference sequence). CDR3 length: 15 amino acids. CDR3 in amino acids: CASSLDRFMNTEAFF. The DNA of the CDR3 is TGTGCCAGCAGCCTAGACAGATTCATGAACACTGAAGCTTTCTTT.

V is TRBV5-6 and J is TRBJ2-3, with 13 bases fitting TRBD2. This CDR3 region has 16 residues. The V gene's germline CDR1 is SGHDT and CDR2 YYEEEE. Germline trimming cut 5 bases from V and 4 bases from J; bases unmatched to any gene: 7. The CDR3 DNA sequence: TGTGCCAGCAGTCCCGGACTAGCGGGAGCCCCAGATACGCAGTATTTT. Protein sequence: CASSPGLAGAPDTQYF.

The chain's CDR3 is CASSQQENTEAFF. The CDR3 nucleotides read TGTGCCAGCAGCCAACAAGAGAACACTGAAGCTTTCTTT. The chain joins TRBV7-2 to TRBJ1-1; D unresolved. The V end lost 5 bases, the J end lost 1 base, and 8 bases lay between the germline ends. CDR3 length: 13 amino acids. Germline-derived CDR1 and CDR2 are SGHTA and FQGNSA.